The T cell receptor (beta chain) under discussion was sequenced for a study of T cells after yellow fever vaccination. Study outcomes and limitations: Repertoires obtained by FACS sorting could include abundant clonotypes that entered as contaminants from the bulk population. Peaking faster, on day 5 versus 15, the secondary response was nonetheless weaker.

This clonotype appeared many times. Antigen unknown. As TCR cDNA was made by 5'RACE template switching, a universal primer site and UMIs were added. TCRdb processed the 5' RACE reads anew with MiXCR; each CDR3 protein has one entry. The sample includes under 550,000 distinct CDR3 sequences, roughly 22% seen only once; the top ten take approximately 16%. This CDR3 spans 16 amino acids. CDR1 LGHNA and CDR2 YSLEER come from the germline V gene. The J segment lost 4 bases and the V segment lost 1 base, leaving 3 bases of the junction unmatched. This specimen consisted of PBMCs, obtained less than 25 days after the first yellow fever vaccination. The receptor's source is a man younger than 35 who received the YFV17D yellow fever vaccine. The chain recombines TRBV4-3 with TRBJ2-1, with TRBD2 identical over 11 bases. The CDR3 nucleotides read TGCGCCAGCAGCCAAGGGGTAGCGGGGGGGTACAATGAGCAGTTCTTC. This encodes CASSQGVAGGYNEQFF.